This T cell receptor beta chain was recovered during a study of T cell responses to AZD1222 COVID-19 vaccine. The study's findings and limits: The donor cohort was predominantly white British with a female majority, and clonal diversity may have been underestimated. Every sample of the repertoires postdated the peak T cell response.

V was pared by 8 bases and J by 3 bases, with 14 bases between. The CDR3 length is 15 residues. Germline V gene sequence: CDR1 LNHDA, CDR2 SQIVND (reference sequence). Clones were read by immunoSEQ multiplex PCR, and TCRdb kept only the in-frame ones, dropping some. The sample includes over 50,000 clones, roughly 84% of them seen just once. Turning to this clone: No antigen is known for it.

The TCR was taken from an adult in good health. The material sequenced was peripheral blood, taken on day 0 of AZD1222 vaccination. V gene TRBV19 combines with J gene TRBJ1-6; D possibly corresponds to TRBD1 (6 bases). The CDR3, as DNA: TGTGCCAGTTCTCCCAGGGGCGTCTATAATTCACCCCTCCACTTT. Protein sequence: CASSPRGVYNSPLHF.